This T cell receptor beta chain comes out of a study of identifying expanded T cells in peripheral blood. Findings of the study overall: Across healthy donors, higher total template counts meant significantly greater approximately two-week count variance. Technical replicates showed around 1.1 changed clones; two weeks around 15; four weeks 19.

Data came from immunoSEQ multiplex PCR; TCRdb stores just in-frame clones and leaves some out. The profile shows approximately 100,000 clones, about 89% of them singletons. No infections or other immune events were documented during collection. This clone was seen a single time. What it binds is not known. Sequencing used blood. The clonotype originates from a person aged 18-69 years in good health.

This chain's CDR3 is CASSGRTGRSYTF. The CDR3 DNA reads TGTGCCAGTAGTGGGCGGACAGGCCGGAGCTACACCTTC. The rearrangement joins TRBV19 to TRBJ1-2, with 7 nucleotides matching TRBD1. J was trimmed by 9 bases and V by 5 bases; bases with no gene match: 9. CDR1 is LNHDA, CDR2 SQIVND, per germline (reference sequence). This CDR3 comprises 13 residues. Complete variable domain (other parts from reference TRBV19 and TRBJ1-2): DGGITQSPKYLFRKEGQNVTLSCEQNLNHDAMYWYRQDPGQGLRLIYYSQIVNDFQKGDIAEGYSVSREKKESFPLTVTSAQKNPTAFYLCASSGRTGRSYTFGSGTRLTVV.